These T cell receptor beta chains were read from a single sample in a study of cytomegalovirus exposure and HLA in healthy donors. Clones were sequenced by immunoSEQ multiplex PCR, and TCRdb holds only the in-frame ones, with some missing. This specimen shows around 160,000 clones; the ten leading clones hold around 1.7%. The sequenced sample was PBMCs. These receptors all stem from a woman aged 45 to 65 in good health and CMV-seronegative. Each CDR3 is given with its conserved first and last residue. Each record gives: J gene, V gene, D gene, CDR3 DNA, CDR3 protein. A D gene is named only where the DNA matches it firmly.

>TRBJ2-5|TRBV2|TRBD2
TGTGCCAGCAGTGCCCTAGCGGGAATCCAAGAGACCCAGTACTTC
CASSALAGIQETQYF
>TRBJ1-1|TRBV19|NA
TGTGCCAGCAATGGGGGGGGGATGGGGAACACTGAAGCTTTCTTT
CASNGGGMGNTEAFF
>TRBJ1-5|TRBV6-1|TRBD1
TGTGCCAGCAGAGAAGACAGGGGAGCGCGCAATCAGCCCCAGCATTTT
CASREDRGARNQPQHF
>TRBJ2-3|TRBV4-1|NA
TGCGCCAGCAGCCAAGCTAGCACAGATACGCAGTATTTT
CASSQASTDTQYF
>TRBJ2-5|TRBV6-1|NA
TGTGCCAGCAGTGAAGCAACCGTCGGGGAGACCCAGTACTTC
CASSEATVGETQYF
>TRBJ2-3|TRBV28|NA
TGTGCCAGCAGTTCCCCATGGCCCCGGAGTCGGCAGTATTTT
CASSSPWPRSRQYF
>TRBJ1-1|TRBV6-6|NA
TGTGCCAGCAGTTACTCGGGGGGGGGTGGCACTGAAGCTTTCTTT
CASSYSGGGGTEAFF
>TRBJ2-7|TRBV11-2|NA
TGTGCCAGCAGCCCCATTTCGTACAGGGTCCACGAGCAGTACTTC
CASSPISYRVHEQYF
>TRBJ2-7|TRBV19|TRBD1
TGTGCCAGTAGTAACACAGGGGGCTCTCATGAGCAGTACTTC
CASSNTGGSHEQYF
>TRBJ2-1|TRBV19|TRBD2
TGTGCCAGTAGTATACCCCCCACTAGCGGGAGTGATGAGCAGTTCTTC
CASSIPPTSGSDEQFF
>TRBJ2-7|TRBV18|NA
TGTGCCAGCTCACCAAGGAGGGGCTACGAGCAGTACTTC
CASSPRRGYEQYF
>TRBJ2-3|TRBV10-3|NA
TGTGCCATCAGTGGGTTCCCCAGGGCCACAGATACGCAGTATTTT
CAISGFPRATDTQYF
>TRBJ1-5|TRBV27|NA
TGTGCCAGCAGCCGCACAGAGGGATATAGCAATCAGCCCCAGCATTTT
CASSRTEGYSNQPQHF
>TRBJ2-7|TRBV6-6|NA
TGTGCCAGCCTCAAGAGGTTCTTCGACGAGCAGTACTTC
CASLKRFFDEQYF
>TRBJ2-2|TRBV5-6|NA
TGTGCCAGCAGCGACGGGTACACCGGGGAGCTGTTTTTT
CASSDGYTGELFF
>TRBJ1-2|TRBV5-6|NA
TGTGCCAGCAGCAGGGAGTACTATGGCTACACCTTC
CASSREYYGYTF
>TRBJ2-7|TRBV13|NA
TGTGCCAGCAGCTCCTCCACTACCTACGAGCAGTACTTC
CASSSSTTYEQYF
>TRBJ1-5|TRBV28|TRBD1
TGTGCCAGCAGTTCAAGCCAGGGACAGGGCGATCAGCCCCAGCATTTT
CASSSSQGQGDQPQHF
>TRBJ1-1|TRBV5-6|NA
TGTGCCAGCAGCCCGCTCTCCGGCGGGAACACTGAAGCTTTCTTT
CASSPLSGGNTEAFF
>TRBJ2-3|TRBV6-5|NA
TGTGCCAGCATTAGCCCCGGCACAGATACGCAGTATTTT
CASISPGTDTQYF
>TRBJ1-2|TRBV28|TRBD1
TGTGCCAGTTTCACAGGGGGCGGCTATGGCTACACCTTC
CASFTGGGYGYTF
>TRBJ2-3|TRBV7-3|NA
TGTGCCAGCAGCTCACAGGGAACCTATGATACGCAGTATTTT
CASSSQGTYDTQYF
>TRBJ1-1|TRBV6-4|TRBD1
TGTGCCAGCAGCCCCGAGCCAGGGGGCAACACTGAAGCTTTCTTT
CASSPEPGGNTEAFF
>TRBJ2-7|TRBV7-3|NA
TGTGCCAGCAGCCCGCTAGCGTCGTCCTACGAGCAGTACTTC
CASSPLASSYEQYF
>TRBJ2-5|TRBV2|TRBD1
TGTGCCGCCGGGACAGCCCTTCAAGAGACCCAGTACTTC
CAAGTALQETQYF
>TRBJ2-3|TRBV30|TRBD2
TGTGCCTGGAGTGGAGGACGGGAGGGCACAGATACGCAGTATTTT
CAWSGGREGTDTQYF
>TRBJ1-5|TRBV6-6|NA
TGTGCCAGCGCCTTCCAGGGCCGACGGCAGCCCCAGCATTTT
CASAFQGRRQPQHF
>TRBJ2-1|TRBV10-3|TRBD2
TGTGCCATCAGCGGAATAGCGGGGGGGCCAATGGATGAGCAGTTCTTC
CAISGIAGGPMDEQFF
>TRBJ2-1|TRBV10-3|TRBD1
TGTGCCATCAGTGATGGACAGGGGCTATACAATGAGCAGTTCTTC
CAISDGQGLYNEQFF
>TRBJ2-1|TRBV19|NA
TGTGCCAGTAGAAGGACTCTAAACAATGAGCAGTTCTTC
CASRRTLNNEQFF
>TRBJ2-1|TRBV2|TRBD2
TGTGCCAGCAGCGGGTGGACTAGCGGGAGAAATGAGCAGTTCTTC
CASSGWTSGRNEQFF
>TRBJ2-2|TRBV28|TRBD2
TGTGCCAGCAGGCCGGGACTAGCGCCCGGGGAGCTGTTTTTT
CASRPGLAPGELFF
>TRBJ2-2|TRBV10-3|TRBD1
TGTGCCATCAGTGAGACCTTAGGACAGGGAGCCACCGGGGAGCTGTTTTTT
CAISETLGQGATGELFF
>TRBJ1-2|TRBV18|TRBD1
TGTGCCAGCTCACCCGGACAGGGTGAGGGCTACACCTTC
CASSPGQGEGYTF
>TRBJ2-7|TRBV9|TRBD2
TGTGCCAGCAGCGTAGACAGCGGGAGGGCCAGCGGGCAGTACTTC
CASSVDSGRASGQYF
>TRBJ2-7|TRBV28|NA
TGTGCCAGCAGTTTACAAGGGGCATTCTACGAGCAGTACTTC
CASSLQGAFYEQYF
>TRBJ2-1|TRBV9|NA
TGTGCCAGCAGCGTAGGGCCGCCCAATGAGCAGTTCTTC
CASSVGPPNEQFF
>TRBJ2-7|TRBV7-8|TRBD1
TGTGCCAGCAGCGACCAAGGACAGGGCCTCTCCTACGAGCAGTACTTC
CASSDQGQGLSYEQYF
>TRBJ2-7|TRBV9|TRBD1
TGTGCCAGCAGCGTGAAACAGGGGAACTCCTACGAGCAGTACTTC
CASSVKQGNSYEQYF